This entry describes one TCR beta chain. Per the original methods: Quantification of nucleated cells was approximated via reference gene primer amplification. TCRdb's table, derived via immunoSEQ multiplex PCR, lists solely in-frame clones and lacks some. The DNA gave D and trimming, while V, J and clone size come from that table. The table includes roughly 61,000 clones, more than 70% detected once. The data are from a study of blood T cell repertoires in COVID-19. Study-level information: T cells, B-cell-depleted T cells, or PBMCs provided the cDNA or gDNA that served as material.

With 5 bases removed from V and 2 bases from J, the gap between germline ends came to 16 bases. Germline V gene lookup returns CDR1 MNHEY and CDR2 SMNVEV (reference sequence). This CDR3 region has 16 residues. The source is a middle-aged man with active COVID-19. The sample comprised peripheral blood. The chain recombines TRBV27 with TRBJ1-3; TRBD1 is a possible D gene (5 bases). In DNA, the CDR3 is TGTGCCAGCAGTCTCTTCGGGGGGATCCCTGGAAACACCATATATTTT. Protein product: CASSLFGGIPGNTIYF.